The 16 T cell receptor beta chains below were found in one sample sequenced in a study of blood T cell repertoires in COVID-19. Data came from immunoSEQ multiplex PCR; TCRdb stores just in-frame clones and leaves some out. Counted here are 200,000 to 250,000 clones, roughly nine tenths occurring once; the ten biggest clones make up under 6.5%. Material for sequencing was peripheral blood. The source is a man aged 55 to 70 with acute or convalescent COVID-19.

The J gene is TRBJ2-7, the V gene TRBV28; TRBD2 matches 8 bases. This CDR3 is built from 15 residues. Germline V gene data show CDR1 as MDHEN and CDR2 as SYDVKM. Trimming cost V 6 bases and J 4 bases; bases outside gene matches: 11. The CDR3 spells CASSDSGTRAYEQYF. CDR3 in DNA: TGTGCCAGCAGCGACTCCGGGACTAGGGCTTACGAGCAGTACTTC.

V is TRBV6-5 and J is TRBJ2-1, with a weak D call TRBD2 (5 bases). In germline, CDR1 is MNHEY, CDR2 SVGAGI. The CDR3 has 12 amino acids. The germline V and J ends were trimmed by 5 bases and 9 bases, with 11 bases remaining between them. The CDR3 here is CASSTSLSEQFF. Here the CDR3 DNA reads TGTGCCAGCAGTACTAGTTTAAGTGAGCAGTTCTTC.

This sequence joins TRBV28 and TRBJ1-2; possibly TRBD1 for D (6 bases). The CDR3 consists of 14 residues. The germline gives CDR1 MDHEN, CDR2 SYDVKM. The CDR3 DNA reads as TGTGGAATTAGGGGGGGCGCGGAAAACTATGGCTACACCTTC. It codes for CGIRGGAENYGYTF.

The CDR3 here is CASSPQGGQGTGYTF. For the CDR3, the DNA is TGTGCCAGCAGCCCCCAAGGGGGACAGGGGACGGGCTACACCTTC. V usage is TRBV3-1 (or the pseudogene TRBV3-2) and J usage is TRBJ1-2; 10 nucleotides agree with TRBD1. CDR3 size: 15 residues. CDR1 and CDR2 (germline): LGHDT, YNNKEL (reference sequence). V lost 4 bases, J lost 8 bases, and 10 bases stayed unmatched.

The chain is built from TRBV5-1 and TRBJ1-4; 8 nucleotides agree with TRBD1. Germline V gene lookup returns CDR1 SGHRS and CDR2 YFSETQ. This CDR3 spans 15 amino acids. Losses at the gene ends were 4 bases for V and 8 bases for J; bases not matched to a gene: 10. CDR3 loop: CASSGDRGGEEKLFF. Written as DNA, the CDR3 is TGCGCCAGCAGCGGCGACAGGGGAGGTGAGGAAAAACTGTTTTTT.

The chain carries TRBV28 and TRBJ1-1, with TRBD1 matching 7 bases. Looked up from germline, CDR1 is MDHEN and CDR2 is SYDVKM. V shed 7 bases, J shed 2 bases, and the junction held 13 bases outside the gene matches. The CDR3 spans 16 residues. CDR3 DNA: TGTGCCAGCAAGTTTGTCGTAGGGGGCCTTAACACTGAAGCTTTCTTT. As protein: CASKFVVGGLNTEAFF.

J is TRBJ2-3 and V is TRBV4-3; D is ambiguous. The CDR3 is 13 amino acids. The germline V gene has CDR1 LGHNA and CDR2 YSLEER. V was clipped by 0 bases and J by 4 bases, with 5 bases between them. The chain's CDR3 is CASSQDYADTQYF. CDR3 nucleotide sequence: TGCGCCAGCAGCCAAGATTATGCAGATACGCAGTATTTT.

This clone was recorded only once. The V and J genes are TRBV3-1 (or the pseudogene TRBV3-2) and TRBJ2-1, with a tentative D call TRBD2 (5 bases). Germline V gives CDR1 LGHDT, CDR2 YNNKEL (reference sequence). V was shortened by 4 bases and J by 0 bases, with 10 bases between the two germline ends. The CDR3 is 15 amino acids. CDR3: CASSLGATSYNEQFF. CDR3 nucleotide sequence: TGTGCCAGCAGCCTGGGAGCCACCTCCTACAATGAGCAGTTCTTC.

CDR3 DNA sequence: TGCAGTGCTAGTGTTAGCGGGAGTGGGACCTACAATGAGCAGTTCTTC. Its protein product is CSASVSGSGTYNEQFF. This sequence joins TRBV20-1 and TRBJ2-1; 9 bases line up with TRBD2. CDR3 size: 16 residues. After removal of 3 bases from V and 2 bases from J, the junction contained 8 bases not matched to a gene. CDR1 DFQATT and CDR2 SNEGSKA come from the germline V gene (reference sequence).

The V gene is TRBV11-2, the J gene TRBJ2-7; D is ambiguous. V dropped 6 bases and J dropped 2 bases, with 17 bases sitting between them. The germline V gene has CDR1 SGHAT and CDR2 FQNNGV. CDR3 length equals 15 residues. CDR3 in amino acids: CASSPPPTDTYEQYF. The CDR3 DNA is TGTGCCAGCAGTCCCCCCCCCACAGATACCTACGAGCAGTACTTC.

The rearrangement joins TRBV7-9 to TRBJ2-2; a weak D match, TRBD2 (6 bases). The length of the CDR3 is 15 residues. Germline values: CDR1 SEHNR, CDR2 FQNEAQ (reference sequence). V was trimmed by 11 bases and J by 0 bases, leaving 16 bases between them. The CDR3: CAGGKAAPNTGELFF. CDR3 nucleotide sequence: TGTGCCGGAGGGAAGGCAGCTCCGAACACCGGGGAGCTGTTTTTT. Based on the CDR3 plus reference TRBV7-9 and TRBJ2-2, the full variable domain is DTGVSQNPRHKITKRGQNVTFRCDPISEHNRLYWYRQTLGQGPEFLTYFQNEAQLEKSRLLSDRFSAERPKGSFSTLEIQRTEQGDSAMYLCAGGKAAPNTGELFFGEGSRLTVL.

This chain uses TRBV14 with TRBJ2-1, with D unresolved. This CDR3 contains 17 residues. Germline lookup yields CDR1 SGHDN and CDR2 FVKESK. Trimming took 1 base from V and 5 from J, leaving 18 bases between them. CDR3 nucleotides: TGTGCCAGCAGCCAAGTGAGGCAGCGACCTTCGGACAATGAGCAGTTCTTC. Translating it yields CASSQVRQRPSDNEQFF.

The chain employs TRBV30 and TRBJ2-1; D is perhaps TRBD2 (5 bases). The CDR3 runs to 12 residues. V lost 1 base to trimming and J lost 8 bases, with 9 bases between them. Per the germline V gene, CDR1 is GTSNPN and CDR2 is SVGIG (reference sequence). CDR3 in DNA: TGTGCCTGGAGTGGTTCGAGGGATGAGCAGTTCTTC. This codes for CAWSGSRDEQFF.

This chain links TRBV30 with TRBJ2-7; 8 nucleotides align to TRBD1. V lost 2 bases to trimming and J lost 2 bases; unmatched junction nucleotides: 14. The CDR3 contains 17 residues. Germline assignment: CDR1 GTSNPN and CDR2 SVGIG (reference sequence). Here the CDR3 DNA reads TGTGCCTGGAGTCTAGGGCGGACAGGGAAATGGCCCTACGAGCAGTACTTC. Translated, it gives CAWSLGRTGKWPYEQYF. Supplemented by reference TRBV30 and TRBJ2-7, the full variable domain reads SQTIHQWPATLVQPVGSPLSLECTVEGTSNPNLYWYRQAAGRGLQLLFYSVGIGQISSEVPQNLSASRPQDRQFILSSKKLLLSDSGFYLCAWSLGRTGKWPYEQYFGPGTRLTVT.

CDR3: CASSFRGGGDTIYF. CDR3 bases: TGTGCCAGCAGTTTCCGCGGCGGGGGGGACACCATATATTTT. This sequence joins TRBV27 and TRBJ1-3; D might be TRBD1 (5 bases). V dropped 3 bases and J dropped 8 bases, with 14 bases sitting between them. CDR1 is MNHEY, CDR2 SMNVEV, per germline (reference sequence). This CDR3 comprises 14 residues.

The CDR3 sequence is CASSLSLRGDEQFF. The CDR3 DNA is TGTGCCAGCAGCTTAAGTTTAAGGGGCGATGAGCAGTTCTTC. This chain joins TRBV7-3 and TRBJ2-1; possible D gene TRBD1, 5 bases. Trimming pared 1 base from V and 8 bases from J, leaving 12 bases between. Germline V gives CDR1 SGHTA, CDR2 FQGTGA. The CDR3 extends over 14 amino acids.